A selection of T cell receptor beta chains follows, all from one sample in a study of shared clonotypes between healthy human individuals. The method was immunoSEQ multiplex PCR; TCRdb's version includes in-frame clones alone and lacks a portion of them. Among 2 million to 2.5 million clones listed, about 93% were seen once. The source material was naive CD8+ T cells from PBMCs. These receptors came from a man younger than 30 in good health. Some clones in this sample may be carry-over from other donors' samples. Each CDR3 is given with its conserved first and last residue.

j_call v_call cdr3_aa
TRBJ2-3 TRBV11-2 CASSNLGTATQYF
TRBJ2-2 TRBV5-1 CASSLTGGAGMAELFF
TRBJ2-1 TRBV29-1 CSADSYPDVLRDYNEQFF
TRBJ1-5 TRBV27 CASSSYFRQGAWQPQHF
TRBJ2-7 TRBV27 CASSPRRLASEQYF
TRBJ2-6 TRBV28 CASSPRDSLSGANVLTF
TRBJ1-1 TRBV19 CASSIKGDTEAFF
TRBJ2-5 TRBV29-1 CSVRAKETQYF
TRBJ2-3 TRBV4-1 CASSQASRGATDTQYF
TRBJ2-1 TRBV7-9 CASSSSGTGSNEQFF
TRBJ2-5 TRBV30 CAWSTDFEETQYF
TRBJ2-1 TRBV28 CASSSGSEQFF
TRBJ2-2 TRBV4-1 CASSVRREPNTGELFF
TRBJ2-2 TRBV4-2 CASSQEAGPGELFF
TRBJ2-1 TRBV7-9 CASSSPSARTGGKDEQFF
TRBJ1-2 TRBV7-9 CASTWTVGSYTF
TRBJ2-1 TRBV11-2 CASSHRDRGLNEQFF
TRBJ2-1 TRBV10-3 CAISDSGQGALMQFF
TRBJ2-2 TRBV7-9 CASSPPPTNTGELFF
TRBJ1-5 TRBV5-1 CASSLAADRSQPQHF
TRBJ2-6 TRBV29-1 CSVEEWQGEGSGANVLTF
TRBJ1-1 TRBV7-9 CASSGNTEAFF
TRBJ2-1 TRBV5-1 CASSSIAGYNEQFF
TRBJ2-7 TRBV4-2 CASSPGTSGAPYEQYF